Detailed here is one T cell receptor (beta chain). Its antigen is not known. The source of the sample is a study of T cell repertoires in cytomegalovirus infection. Study at large: Recently identified HLA-C-restricted CMV epitopes were used, and well-studied HLA-B-restricted CMV epitopes were used as well.

There are 15 residues in the CDR3. Trimming at V came to 4 bases and at J to 6 bases, leaving 10 bases not matched to a gene. The V gene's germline CDR1 is MNHEY and CDR2 SVGAGI. In TCRdb, the reads were re-called with MiXCR into one record per CDR3 protein. Of about 570,000 distinct CDR3 sequences listed, roughly 43% were seen once; the top ten hold around 48%. Findings and limits, study-wide: Frequencies of public TCR beta families were cumulated, and this identified carriers of CMV plus the relevant HLA.

Here the sequenced sample was cultured PBMCs, taken from culture after CMV antigen stimulation. This chain joins TRBV6-5 and TRBJ1-2, with 8 nucleotides matching TRBD1. This clonotype was obtained from a human donor in good health (CMV status not recorded). Some clones in this sample may be carry-over from other donors' samples. Written as DNA, the CDR3 is TGTGCCAGCAGTTCAGCTACGACAGGGGCTGATGGCTACACCTTC. It specifies CASSSATTGADGYTF.